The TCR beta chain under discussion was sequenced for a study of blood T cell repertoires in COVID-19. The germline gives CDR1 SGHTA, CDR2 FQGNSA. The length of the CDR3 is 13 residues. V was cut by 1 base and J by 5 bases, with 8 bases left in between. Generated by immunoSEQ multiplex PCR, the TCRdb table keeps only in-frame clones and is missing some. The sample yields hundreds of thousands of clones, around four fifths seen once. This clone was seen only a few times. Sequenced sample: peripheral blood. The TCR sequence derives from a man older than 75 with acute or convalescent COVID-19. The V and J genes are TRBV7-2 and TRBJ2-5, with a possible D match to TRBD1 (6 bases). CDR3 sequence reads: CASSLGGRETQYF. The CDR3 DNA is TGTGCCAGCAGCTTAGGGGGGCGGGAGACCCAGTACTTC.